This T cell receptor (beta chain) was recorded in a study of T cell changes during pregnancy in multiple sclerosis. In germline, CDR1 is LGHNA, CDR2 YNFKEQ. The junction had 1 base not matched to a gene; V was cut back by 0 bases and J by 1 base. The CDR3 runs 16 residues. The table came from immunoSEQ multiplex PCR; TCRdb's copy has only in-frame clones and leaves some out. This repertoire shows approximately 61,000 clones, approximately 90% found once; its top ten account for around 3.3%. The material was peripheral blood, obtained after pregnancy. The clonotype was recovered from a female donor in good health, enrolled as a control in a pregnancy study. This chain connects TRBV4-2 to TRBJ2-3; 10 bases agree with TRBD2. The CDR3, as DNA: TGTGCCAGCAGCCAAGATGGGACTAGCGGCACAGATACGCAGTATTTT. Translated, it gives CASSQDGTSGTDTQYF.